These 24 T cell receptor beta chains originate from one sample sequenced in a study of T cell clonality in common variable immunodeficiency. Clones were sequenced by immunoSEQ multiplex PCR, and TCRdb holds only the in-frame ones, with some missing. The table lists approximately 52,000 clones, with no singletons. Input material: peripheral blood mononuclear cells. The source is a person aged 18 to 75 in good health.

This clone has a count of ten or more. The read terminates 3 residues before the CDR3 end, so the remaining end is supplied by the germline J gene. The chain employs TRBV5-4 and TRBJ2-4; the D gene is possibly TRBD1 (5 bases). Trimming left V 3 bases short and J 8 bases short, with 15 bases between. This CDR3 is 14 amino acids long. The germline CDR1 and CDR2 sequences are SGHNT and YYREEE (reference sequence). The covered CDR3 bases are TGTGCCAGCAGCTCAGGGCGCCAGGTGGACATT. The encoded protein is CASSSGRQVDI. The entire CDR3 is CASSSGRQVDIQYF.

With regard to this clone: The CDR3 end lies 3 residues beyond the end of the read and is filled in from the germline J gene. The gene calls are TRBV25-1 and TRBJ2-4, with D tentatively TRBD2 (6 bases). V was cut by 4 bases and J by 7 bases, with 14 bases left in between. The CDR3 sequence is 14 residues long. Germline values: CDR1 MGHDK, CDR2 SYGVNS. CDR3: CASSGGGMVNIQYF. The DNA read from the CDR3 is TGTGCCAGCAGTGGAGGCGGGATGGTTAACATT.

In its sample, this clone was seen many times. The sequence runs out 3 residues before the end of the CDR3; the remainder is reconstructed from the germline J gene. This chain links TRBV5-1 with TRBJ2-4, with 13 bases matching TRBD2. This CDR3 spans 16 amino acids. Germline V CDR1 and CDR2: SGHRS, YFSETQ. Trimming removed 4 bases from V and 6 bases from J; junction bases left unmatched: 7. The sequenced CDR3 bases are TGCGCCAGCAGCCCCGAACGGACTAGCGGGAGAAACATT. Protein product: CASSPERTSGRNI. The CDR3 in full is CASSPERTSGRNIQYF.

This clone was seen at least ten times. CDR3 residues: CASSLGSIRGLAKNIQYF. CDR3 bases read: TGTGCCAGCAGCTTAGGGAGCATCAGGGGGCTGGCCAAAAACATT. The genes are TRBV7-6 and TRBJ2-4, with TRBD1 matching 8 bases. The CDR3 extends 3 residues past the end of the read, so its final part is completed from the germline J gene. The CDR3 contains 18 residues. J lost 1 base, V lost 1 base, and 9 bases had no gene match. Germline CDR1 is SGHVS and CDR2 is FNYEAQ. Drawing the rest from reference TRBV7-6 and TRBJ2-4, the complete variable domain is GAGVSQSPRYKVTKRGQDVALRCDPISGHVSLYWYRQALGQGPEFLTYFNYEAQQDKSGLPNDRFSAERPEGSISTLTIQRTEQRDSAMYRCASSLGSIRGLAKNIQYFGAGTRLSVL.

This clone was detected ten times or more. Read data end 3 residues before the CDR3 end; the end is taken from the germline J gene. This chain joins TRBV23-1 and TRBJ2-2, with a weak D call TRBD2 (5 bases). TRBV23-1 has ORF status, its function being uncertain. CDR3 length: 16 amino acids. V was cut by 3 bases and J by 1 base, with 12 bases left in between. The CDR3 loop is CASSHRLRGNTGELFF. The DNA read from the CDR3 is TGCGCCAGCAGTCATCGTCTTCGGGGGAACACCGGGGAG.

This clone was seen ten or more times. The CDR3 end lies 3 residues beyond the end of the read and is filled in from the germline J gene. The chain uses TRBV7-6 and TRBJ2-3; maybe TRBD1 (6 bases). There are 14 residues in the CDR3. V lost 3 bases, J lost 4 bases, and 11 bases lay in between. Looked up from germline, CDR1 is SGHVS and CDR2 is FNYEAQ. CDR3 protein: CASSFSRGADTQYF. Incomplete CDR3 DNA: TGTGCCAGCAGCTTTTCCAGGGGTGCAGATACG.

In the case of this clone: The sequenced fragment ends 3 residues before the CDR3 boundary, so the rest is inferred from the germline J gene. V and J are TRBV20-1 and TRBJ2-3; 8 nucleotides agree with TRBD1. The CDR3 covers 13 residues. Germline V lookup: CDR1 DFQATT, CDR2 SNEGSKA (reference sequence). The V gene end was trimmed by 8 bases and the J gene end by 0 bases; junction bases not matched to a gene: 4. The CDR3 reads CSSDRDSTDTQYF. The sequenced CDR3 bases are TGCAGTTCGGACAGGGATAGCACAGATACG.

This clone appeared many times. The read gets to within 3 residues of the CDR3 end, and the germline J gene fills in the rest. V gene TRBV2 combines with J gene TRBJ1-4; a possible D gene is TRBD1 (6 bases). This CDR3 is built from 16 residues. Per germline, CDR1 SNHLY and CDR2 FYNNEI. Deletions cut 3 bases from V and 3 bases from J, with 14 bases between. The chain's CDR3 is CASSDIWTAPNEKLFF. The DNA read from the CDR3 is TGTGCCAGCAGTGACATTTGGACAGCGCCTAATGAAAAA.

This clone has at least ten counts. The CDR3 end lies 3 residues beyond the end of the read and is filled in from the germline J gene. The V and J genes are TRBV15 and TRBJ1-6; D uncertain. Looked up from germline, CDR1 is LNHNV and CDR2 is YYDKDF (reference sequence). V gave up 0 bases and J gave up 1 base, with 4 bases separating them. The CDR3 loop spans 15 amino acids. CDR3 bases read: TGTGCCACCAGCAGAGATCCATCCTATAATTCACCC. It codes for CATSRDPSYNSP. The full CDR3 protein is CATSRDPSYNSPLHF.

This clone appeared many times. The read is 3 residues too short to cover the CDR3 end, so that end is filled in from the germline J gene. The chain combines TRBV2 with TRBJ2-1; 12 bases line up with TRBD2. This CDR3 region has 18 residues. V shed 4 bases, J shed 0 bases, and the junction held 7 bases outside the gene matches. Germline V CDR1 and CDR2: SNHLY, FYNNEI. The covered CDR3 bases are TGTGCCAGCAGTGGGACTAGCGGGAAGGGGAGCTCCTACAATGAG. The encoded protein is CASSGTSGKGSSYNE. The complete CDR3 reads CASSGTSGKGSSYNEQFF.

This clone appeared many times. The CDR3 sequence is CASSQDKDAGREQYF. CDR3 DNA, as far as it was read: TGCGCCAGCAGCCAAGATAAGGATGCAGGGCGCGAG. The V and J genes are TRBV4-1 and TRBJ2-7; D may be TRBD1 (5 bases). Sequencing ends 3 residues short of the CDR3 end; the germline J gene provides the rest. Trimming left V 0 bases short and J 6 bases short, with 15 bases between. Germline assignment: CDR1 MGHRA and CDR2 YSYEKL. The CDR3 has 15 amino acids.

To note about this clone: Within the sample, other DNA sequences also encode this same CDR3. The CDR3 protein is CACQGELRAGSTIYF. The part of the CDR3 DNA that was read is TGTGCCTGCCAAGGAGAACTCAGGGCTGGAAGCACA. This chain joins TRBV30 and TRBJ1-3; the D gene is possibly TRBD1 (5 bases). The read stops 3 residues short of the end of the CDR3; the missing end is completed from the germline J gene. This CDR3 is built from 15 residues. CDR1 is GTSNPN and CDR2 is SVGIG in the germline V gene (reference sequence).

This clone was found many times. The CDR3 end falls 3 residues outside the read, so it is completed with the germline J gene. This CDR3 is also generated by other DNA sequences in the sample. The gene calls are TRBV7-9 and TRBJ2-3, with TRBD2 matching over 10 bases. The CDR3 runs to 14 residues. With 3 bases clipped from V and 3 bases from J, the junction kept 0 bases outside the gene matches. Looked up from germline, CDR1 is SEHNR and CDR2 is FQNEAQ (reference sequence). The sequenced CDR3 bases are TGTGCCAGCAGCTTGGGACTAGCGACAGATACG. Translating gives CASSLGLATDT. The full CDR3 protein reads CASSLGLATDTQYF.

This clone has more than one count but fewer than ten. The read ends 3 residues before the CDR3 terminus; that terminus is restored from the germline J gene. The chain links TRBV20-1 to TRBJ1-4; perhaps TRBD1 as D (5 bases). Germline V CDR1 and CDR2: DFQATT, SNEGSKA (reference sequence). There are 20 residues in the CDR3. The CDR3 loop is CSARDDRKTSGSTGANVLFF. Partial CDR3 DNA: TGCAGTGCTAGAGATGATCGTAAGACTAGCGGGAGCACTGGGGCCAACGTA.

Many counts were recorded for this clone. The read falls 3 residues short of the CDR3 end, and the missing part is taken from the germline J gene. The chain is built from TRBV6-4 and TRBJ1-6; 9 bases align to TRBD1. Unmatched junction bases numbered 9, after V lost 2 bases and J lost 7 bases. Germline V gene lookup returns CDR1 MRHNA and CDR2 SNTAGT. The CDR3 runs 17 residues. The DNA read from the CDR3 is TGTGCCAGCAGTGACGAATCAACCGGGACAGGGAATTCACCC. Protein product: CASSDESTGTGNSP. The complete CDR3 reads CASSDESTGTGNSPLHF.

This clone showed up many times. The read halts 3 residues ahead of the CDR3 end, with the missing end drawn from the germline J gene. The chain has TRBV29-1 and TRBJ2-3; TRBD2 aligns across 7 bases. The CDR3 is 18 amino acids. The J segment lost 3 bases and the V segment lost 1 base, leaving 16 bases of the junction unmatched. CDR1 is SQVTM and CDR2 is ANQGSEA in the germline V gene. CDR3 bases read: TGCAGCGTTGAAGGGATCACATTCGGGGGGAGAAGGACAGATACG. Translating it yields CSVEGITFGGRRTDT. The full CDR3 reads CSVEGITFGGRRTDTQYF.

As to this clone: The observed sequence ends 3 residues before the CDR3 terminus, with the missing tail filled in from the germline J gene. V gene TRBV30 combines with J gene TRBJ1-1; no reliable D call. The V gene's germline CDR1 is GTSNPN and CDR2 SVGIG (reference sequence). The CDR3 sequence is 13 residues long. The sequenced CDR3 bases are TGTGCCTGGAGTCCCTCACCCCTGCAGGTA. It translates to CAWSPSPLQV. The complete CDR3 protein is CAWSPSPLQVAFF.

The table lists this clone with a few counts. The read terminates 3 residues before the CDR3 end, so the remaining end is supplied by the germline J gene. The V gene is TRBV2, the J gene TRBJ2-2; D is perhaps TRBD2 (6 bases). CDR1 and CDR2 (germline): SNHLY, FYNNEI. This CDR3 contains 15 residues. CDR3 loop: CASSSISRGTEKLFF. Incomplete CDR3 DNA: TGTGCCAGCAGTTCTATATCGCGGGGAACCGAAAAG.

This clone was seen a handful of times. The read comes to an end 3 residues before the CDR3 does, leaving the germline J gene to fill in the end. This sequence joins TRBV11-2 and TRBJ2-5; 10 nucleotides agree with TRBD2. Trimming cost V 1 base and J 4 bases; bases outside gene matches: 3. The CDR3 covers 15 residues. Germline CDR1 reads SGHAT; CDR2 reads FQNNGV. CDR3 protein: CASSLVSGRGETQYF. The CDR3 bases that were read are TGTGCCAGCAGCTTAGTGAGCGGGAGGGGAGAGACC.

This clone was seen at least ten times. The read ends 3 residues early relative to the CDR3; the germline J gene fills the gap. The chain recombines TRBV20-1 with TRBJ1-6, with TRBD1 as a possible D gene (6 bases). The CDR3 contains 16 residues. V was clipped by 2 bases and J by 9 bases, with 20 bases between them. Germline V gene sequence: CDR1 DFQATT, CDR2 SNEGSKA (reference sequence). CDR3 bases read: TGCAGTGCTAGATTCGACCGGGACACCCTTGGTTCACCC. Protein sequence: CSARFDRDTLGSP. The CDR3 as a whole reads CSARFDRDTLGSPLHF.

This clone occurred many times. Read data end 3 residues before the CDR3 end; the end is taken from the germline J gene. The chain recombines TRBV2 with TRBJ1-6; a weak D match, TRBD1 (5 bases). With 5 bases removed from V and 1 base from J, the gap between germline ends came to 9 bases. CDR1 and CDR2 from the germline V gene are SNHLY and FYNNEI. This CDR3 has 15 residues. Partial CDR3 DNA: TGTGCCAGCAGTCAGGGTAGATCCTATAATTCACCC. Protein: CASSQGRSYNSP. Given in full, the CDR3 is CASSQGRSYNSPLHF. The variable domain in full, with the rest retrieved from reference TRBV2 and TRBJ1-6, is EPEVTQTPSHQVTQMGQEVILRCVPISNHLYFYWYRQILGQKVEFLVSFYNNEISEKSEIFDDQFSVERPDGSNFTLKIRSTKLEDSAMYFCASSQGRSYNSPLHFGNGTRLTVT.

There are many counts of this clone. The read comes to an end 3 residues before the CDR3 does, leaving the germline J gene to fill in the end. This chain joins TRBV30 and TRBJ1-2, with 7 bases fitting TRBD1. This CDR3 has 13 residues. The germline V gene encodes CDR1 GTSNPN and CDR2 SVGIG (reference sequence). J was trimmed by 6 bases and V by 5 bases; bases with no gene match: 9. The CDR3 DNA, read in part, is TGTGCCTGGCAAAACAGGGGATTGAATGGC. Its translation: CAWQNRGLNG. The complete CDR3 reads CAWQNRGLNGYTF.

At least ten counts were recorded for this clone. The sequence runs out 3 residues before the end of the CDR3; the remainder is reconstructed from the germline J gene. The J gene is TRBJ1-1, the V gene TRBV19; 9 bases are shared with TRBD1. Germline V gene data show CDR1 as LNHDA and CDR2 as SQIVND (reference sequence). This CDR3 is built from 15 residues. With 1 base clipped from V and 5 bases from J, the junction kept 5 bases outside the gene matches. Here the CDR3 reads CASSIVRTGATEAFF. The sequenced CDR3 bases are TGTGCCAGTAGTATAGTTCGGACAGGGGCAACTGAA.

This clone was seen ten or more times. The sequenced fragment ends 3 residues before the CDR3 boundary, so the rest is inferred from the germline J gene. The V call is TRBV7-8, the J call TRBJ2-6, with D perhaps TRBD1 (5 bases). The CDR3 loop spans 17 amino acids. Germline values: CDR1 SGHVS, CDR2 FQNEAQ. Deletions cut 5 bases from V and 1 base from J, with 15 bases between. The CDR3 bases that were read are TGTGCCAGCAGCAAGACAGAACGACTTTCTGGGGCCAACGTC. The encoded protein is CASSKTERLSGANV. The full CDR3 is CASSKTERLSGANVLTF.